This TCR beta chain was identified in a study of chemoradiotherapy in HPV16-positive cancers (dated by TCRdb to between 2021 and 2024). Turning to the overall study: Functional T-cell assays on cells from two HPV16-positive patients defined candidate HPV-specific T-cell clones and common TCR motifs. Next, the candidate HPV-specific TCRs and motifs were followed in TCR repertoires from fewer than 100 patients with HPV-related cancers. The study asked whether T-cell immunity to the HPV oncoproteins E6 and E7 changes during chemoradiotherapy and whether this immunity affects survival. What the authors observed across the whole study: Only a couple of HPV16-positive patients were used to derive the functional definition of HPV-specific T cells, and the survival association was reported for HPV16-positive patients. Expansion of candidate HPV-specific clones and E7-related TCR motifs was observed in the tumor microenvironment during treatment, whereas no such expansion was observed for non-HPV-specific T cells. Among HPV16-positive patients, expansion of HPV-responsive T cells during chemoradiotherapy was associated with better recurrence-free survival.

Repertoires were sampled repeatedly over the course of chemoradiotherapy so that clonal expansion in the tumor microenvironment could be followed. A remark on this clone: The specificity of this receptor is unknown. Base qualities are not provided; no much larger clone lies one nucleotide away.

Library prep was done by the immunoSEQ multiplex PCR assay. Imported from immuneACCESS, the table was reduced by TCRdb to in-frame sequences with V and J called. These copies leave out some clones; in studies compared against another copy, an unresolved V gene accounts for under half, and the cause of the remainder is not known. In all, the sample holds about 10,000 clones, and 86% of those were seen once. In total, the top ten clones hold over 2% of the sample. Reading from cysteine to phenylalanine, the CDR3 counts 14 amino acids. The only DNA kept is the CDR3, 42 bases in frame from the first base. The trim is 2 bases for V and 5 bases for J, with a gap of 13 bases between the germline ends. CDR1 and CDR2 (MNHNS, SASEGT) derive from the germline V gene.

The source was blood, collected from a patient who underwent chemoradiotherapy. The clonotype originates from a human donor with HPV-associated anogenital cancer. This chain is built from TRBV6-1 and TRBJ2-7, with the D gene uncertain. The CDR3 reads CASSEFGTWDEQYF. The bases are TGTGCCAGCAGTGAATTCGGAACGTGGGACGAGCAGTACTTC.